One sample yielded the 13 T cell receptor beta chains listed below, sequenced in a study of cytomegalovirus exposure and HLA in healthy donors. Researchers ran the PCR with 60 Vbeta and 13 Jbeta primers. Measured with immunoSEQ multiplex PCR; TCRdb has only the in-frame clones, and not every one. This table has tens of thousands of clones, approximately 70% appearing once. Sequencing used PBMCs. These receptors were taken from a man over 45 in good health and CMV-seronegative.

The J gene is TRBJ2-1, the V gene TRBV19, with TRBD2 identical over 12 bases. The CDR3 loop spans 15 amino acids. CDR1 is LNHDA and CDR2 is SQIVND in the germline V gene (reference sequence). With V trimmed by 7 bases and J by 6 bases, 7 bases remained unmatched. CDR3 region: CASTKLAGGLNEQFF. In nucleotides, the CDR3 is TGTGCCAGTACCAAACTAGCGGGGGGCCTCAATGAGCAGTTCTTC.

CDR3 loop: CATAEQYEQYF. CDR3 DNA: TGTGCCACCGCCGAACAGTACGAGCAGTACTTC. V is TRBV6-6 and J is TRBJ2-7, with D uncertain. Germline loops: CDR1 MNHNY, CDR2 SVGAGI (reference sequence). Trimming took 10 bases from V and 4 from J, leaving 11 bases between them. The CDR3 contains 11 residues.

This rearrangement joins TRBV29-1 to TRBJ2-1, with TRBD2 matching over 9 bases. The V segment lost 3 bases and the J segment 3 bases; nucleotides outside the gene matches: 6. From germline, CDR1 is SQVTM and CDR2 ANQGSEA. The CDR3 is made up of 15 amino acids. Here the CDR3 DNA reads TGCAGCGTTGAGTTTTTGCGGGGGGGCTACAATGAGCAGTTCTTC. Its protein product is CSVEFLRGGYNEQFF.

The chain carries TRBV12-5 and TRBJ2-3; 8 nucleotides match TRBD2. V dropped 5 bases and J dropped 0; count of bases not matched to a gene: 4. From germline, CDR1 is LGHNT and CDR2 FRNRAP. The CDR3 is 15 amino acids. The CDR3 is CASGHGGGSTDTQYF. CDR3 nucleotides: TGTGCTAGTGGTCATGGCGGGGGGAGCACAGATACGCAGTATTTT.

The CDR3 region has the DNA TGCGCCAGCGGACTAGCGGAAGTCACCGGGGAGCTGTTTTTT. This encodes CASGLAEVTGELFF. The chain uses TRBV5-1 and TRBJ2-2, with TRBD2 matching 10 bases. The junction had 4 bases not matched to a gene; V was cut back by 7 bases and J by 4 bases. CDR1 SGHRS and CDR2 YFSETQ come from the germline V gene. The CDR3 sequence is 14 residues long.

The chain employs TRBV18 and TRBJ2-7, with TRBD2 as a possible D gene (5 bases). The CDR3 contains 12 residues. Germline V gives CDR1 KGHSH, CDR2 LQKENI. The V end was cut by 4 bases, the J end by 5 bases, with 9 bases between. Here the CDR3 reads CASSLPGNEQYF. The CDR3 DNA reads TGTGCCAGCTCACTCCCGGGGAACGAGCAGTACTTC.

The chain carries TRBV7-8 and TRBJ2-7, with 7 bases fitting TRBD2. Germline loops: CDR1 SGHVS, CDR2 FQNEAQ. CDR3 length equals 14 residues. Germline trimming cut 5 bases from V and 2 bases from J; bases unmatched to any gene: 6. CDR3 sequence: CASSTPGLAYEQYF. The CDR3 DNA reads TGTGCCAGCAGCACCCCCGGACTAGCCTACGAGCAGTACTTC.

This rearrangement joins TRBV6-1 to TRBJ2-3; 8 bases are shared with TRBD2. There are 14 residues in the CDR3. CDR1 is MNHNS and CDR2 is SASEGT in the germline V gene. Germline trimming cut 8 bases from V and 6 bases from J; bases unmatched to any gene: 10. The CDR3 bases are TGTGCCAGCCCGCGGGGGGCCCCCCAGGATACGCAGTATTTT. It specifies CASPRGAPQDTQYF.

This clone was seen only once. The gene calls are TRBV30 and TRBJ2-7; D is ambiguous. This CDR3 has 11 residues. With 4 bases removed from V and 6 bases from J, the gap between germline ends came to 10 bases. Per germline, CDR1 GTSNPN and CDR2 SVGIG (reference sequence). The CDR3 spells CAWISLGEQYF. CDR3 bases: TGTGCCTGGATTAGTCTCGGCGAGCAGTACTTC.

CDR3 sequence: CASTLPSWGVTGELFF. The DNA of the CDR3 is TGTGCCAGCACCCTTCCCTCTTGGGGGGTCACCGGGGAGCTGTTTTTT. This rearrangement joins TRBV7-8 to TRBJ2-2, with a weak D call TRBD2 (6 bases). The CDR3 consists of 16 residues. The germline CDR1 and CDR2 sequences are SGHVS and FQNEAQ. The germline V and J ends were trimmed by 7 bases and 4 bases, with 19 bases remaining between them.

The chain combines TRBV5-1 with TRBJ1-4; the match to TRBD1 covers 8 bases. With 4 bases clipped from V and 0 bases from J, the junction kept 5 bases outside the gene matches. CDR1 and CDR2 (germline): SGHRS, YFSETQ. The CDR3 totals 16 residues. The CDR3 DNA sequence: TGCGCCAGCAGCCTGGACAGGGTAGCAACTAATGAAAAACTGTTTTTT. This codes for CASSLDRVATNEKLFF.

This chain uses TRBV19 with TRBJ2-3; 7 nucleotides line up with TRBD1. There are 15 residues in the CDR3. From germline, CDR1 is LNHDA and CDR2 SQIVND (reference sequence). Trimming cost V 5 bases and J 2 bases; bases outside gene matches: 7. CDR3 sequence: CASSSPGQLTDTQYF. The CDR3 nucleotides read TGTGCCAGTAGTTCCCCGGGACAGCTCACAGATACGCAGTATTTT.

The chain links TRBV6-1 to TRBJ2-7; 7 bases are a match to TRBD1. Germline values: CDR1 MNHNS, CDR2 SASEGT. Germline trimming cut 4 bases from V and 3 bases from J; bases unmatched to any gene: 12. This CDR3 has 16 residues. CDR3 region: CASSGEARQGVYEQYF. The CDR3 DNA is TGTGCCAGCAGTGGCGAGGCGCGGCAGGGGGTCTACGAGCAGTACTTC.